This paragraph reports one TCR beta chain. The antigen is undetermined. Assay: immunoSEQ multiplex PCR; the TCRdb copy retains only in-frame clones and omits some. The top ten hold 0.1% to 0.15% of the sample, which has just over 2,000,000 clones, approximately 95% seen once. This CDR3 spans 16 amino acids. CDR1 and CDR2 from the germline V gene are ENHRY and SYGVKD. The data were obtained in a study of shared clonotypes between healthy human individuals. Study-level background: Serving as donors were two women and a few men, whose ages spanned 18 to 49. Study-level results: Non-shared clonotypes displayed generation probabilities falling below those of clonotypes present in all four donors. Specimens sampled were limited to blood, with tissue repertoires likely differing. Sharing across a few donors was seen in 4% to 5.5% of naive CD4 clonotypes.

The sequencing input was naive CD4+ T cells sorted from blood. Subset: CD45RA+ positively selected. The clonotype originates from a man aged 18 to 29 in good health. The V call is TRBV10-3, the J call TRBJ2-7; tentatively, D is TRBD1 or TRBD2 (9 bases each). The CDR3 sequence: CATSTGGGRASYEQYF. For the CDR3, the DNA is TGTGCTACATCCACAGGGGGCGGGAGGGCGTCCTACGAGCAGTACTTC.